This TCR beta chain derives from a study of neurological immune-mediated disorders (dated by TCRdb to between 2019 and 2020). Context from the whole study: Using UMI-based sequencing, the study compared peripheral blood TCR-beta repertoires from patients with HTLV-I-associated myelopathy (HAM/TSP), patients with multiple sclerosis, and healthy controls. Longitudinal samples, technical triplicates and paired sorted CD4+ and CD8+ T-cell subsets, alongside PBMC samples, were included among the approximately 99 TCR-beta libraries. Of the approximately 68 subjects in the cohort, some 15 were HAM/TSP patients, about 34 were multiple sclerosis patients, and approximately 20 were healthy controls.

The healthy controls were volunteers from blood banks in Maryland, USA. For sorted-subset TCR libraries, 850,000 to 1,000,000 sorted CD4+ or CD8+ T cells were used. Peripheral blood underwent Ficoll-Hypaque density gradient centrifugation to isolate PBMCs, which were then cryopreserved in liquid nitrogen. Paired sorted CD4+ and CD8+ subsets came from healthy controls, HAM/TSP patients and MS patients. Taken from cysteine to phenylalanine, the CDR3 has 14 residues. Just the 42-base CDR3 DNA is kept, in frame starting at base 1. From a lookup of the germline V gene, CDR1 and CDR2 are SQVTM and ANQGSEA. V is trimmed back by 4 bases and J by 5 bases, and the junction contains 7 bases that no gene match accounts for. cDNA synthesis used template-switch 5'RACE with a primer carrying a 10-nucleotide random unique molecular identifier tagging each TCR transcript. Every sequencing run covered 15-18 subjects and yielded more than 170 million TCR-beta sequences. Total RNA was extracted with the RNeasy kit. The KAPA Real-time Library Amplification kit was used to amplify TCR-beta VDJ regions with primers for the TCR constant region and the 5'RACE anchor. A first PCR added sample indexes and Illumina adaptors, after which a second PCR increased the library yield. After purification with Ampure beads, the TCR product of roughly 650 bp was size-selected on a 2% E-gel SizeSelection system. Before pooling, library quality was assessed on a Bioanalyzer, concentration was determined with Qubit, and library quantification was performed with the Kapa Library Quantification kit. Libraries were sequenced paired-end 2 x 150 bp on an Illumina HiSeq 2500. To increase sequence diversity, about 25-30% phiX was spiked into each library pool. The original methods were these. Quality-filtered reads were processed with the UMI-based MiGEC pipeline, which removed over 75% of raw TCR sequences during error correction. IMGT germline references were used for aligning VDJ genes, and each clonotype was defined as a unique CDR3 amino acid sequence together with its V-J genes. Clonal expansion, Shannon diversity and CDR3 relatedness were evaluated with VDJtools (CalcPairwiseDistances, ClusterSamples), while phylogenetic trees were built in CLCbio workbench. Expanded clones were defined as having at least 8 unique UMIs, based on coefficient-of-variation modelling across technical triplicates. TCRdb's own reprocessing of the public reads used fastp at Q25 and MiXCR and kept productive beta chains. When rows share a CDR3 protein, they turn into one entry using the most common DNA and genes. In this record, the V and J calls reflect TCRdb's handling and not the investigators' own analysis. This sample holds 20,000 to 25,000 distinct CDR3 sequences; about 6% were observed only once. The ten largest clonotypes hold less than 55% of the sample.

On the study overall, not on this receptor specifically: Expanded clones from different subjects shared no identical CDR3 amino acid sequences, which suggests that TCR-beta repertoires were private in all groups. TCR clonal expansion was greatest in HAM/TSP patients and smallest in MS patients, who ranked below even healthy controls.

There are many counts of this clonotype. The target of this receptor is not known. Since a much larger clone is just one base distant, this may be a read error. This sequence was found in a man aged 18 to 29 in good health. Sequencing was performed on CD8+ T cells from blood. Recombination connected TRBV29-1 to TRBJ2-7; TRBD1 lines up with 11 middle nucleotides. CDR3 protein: CSVGGDRGTHEQYF. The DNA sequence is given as TGCAGCGTTGGGGGGGACAGGGGGACCCACGAGCAGTACTTC.